There are a few counts of the clone carrying this T cell receptor (beta chain). The antigen remains undetermined. This sample stems from a study of cytomegalovirus exposure and HLA in healthy donors. Study at large: Genetic ancestry analysis placed approximately 79% of the roughly 400 donors that were genotyped in the Caucasian-associated cluster. Findings and limits, study-wide: Likely technical artifact: a cluster of highly shared sequence variants. TCR beta chains numbering under 200 were designated cytomegalovirus-associated. An analysis done earlier found most TCR beta V segments productive about 90% or about 30% of the time.

Researchers ran the PCR with 60 Vbeta and 13 Jbeta primers. Sequencing was performed with immunoSEQ multiplex PCR; in TCRdb, only in-frame clones are kept and a portion is missing. The table records 150,000 to 200,000 clones, about 80% of them present only once. This CDR3 has 15 amino acids. Germline CDR1 reads MNHEY; CDR2 reads SVGAGI. Trimming pared 8 bases from V and 2 bases from J, leaving 13 bases between. Sequenced: PBMCs. The rearrangement links TRBV6-5 to TRBJ1-6; D may be TRBD1 (5 bases). This clonotype was sampled from a woman aged 18-29 years in good health and CMV-seropositive. The CDR3 spells CASGPGVAYNSPLHF. The CDR3 bases are TGTGCCAGCGGACCGGGGGTGGCCTATAATTCACCCCTCCACTTT.